The 3 T cell receptor beta chains listed next were all sequenced from one sample in a study of CD8+ T cells in alopecia areata. Reverse transcribed after extraction, RNA yielded cDNA as the sequencing template. Measured with immunoSEQ multiplex PCR; TCRdb has only the in-frame clones, and not every one. The sample lists approximately 24,000 clones, roughly 52% occurring once. Sequenced sample: NKG2D-high CD8+ T cells sorted from blood. Receptor source: a human donor with alopecia areata.

The chain is built from TRBV19 and TRBJ2-2; TRBD1 might be the D (6 bases). The CDR3 is made up of 15 amino acids. The V gene's germline CDR1 is LNHDA and CDR2 SQIVND (reference sequence). The V end lost 5 bases, the J end lost 7 bases, and 17 bases lay between the germline ends. This CDR3 is CASSFTGFRIGELFF. The CDR3 DNA follows: TGTGCCAGTAGTTTTACAGGGTTTCGGATCGGGGAGCTGTTTTTT.

The chain uses TRBV4-1 and TRBJ1-2; the match to TRBD1 covers 7 bases. The CDR3 is made up of 12 amino acids. Germline V CDR1 and CDR2: MGHRA, YSYEKL. V gave up 6 bases and J gave up 5 bases; unmatched junction bases: 3. CDR3 sequence reads: CASRQGVYGYTF. The CDR3 DNA is TGCGCCAGCAGGCAGGGGGTGTATGGCTACACCTTC.

The chain joins TRBV7-9 to TRBJ2-5; 10 bases match TRBD2. In germline, CDR1 is SEHNR, CDR2 FQNEAQ (reference sequence). The CDR3 spans 16 residues. J gave up 5 bases and V 5 bases, and 11 bases lay outside the gene matches. The chain's CDR3 is CASSPEEREGQETQYF. The CDR3 DNA follows: TGTGCCAGCAGCCCCGAGGAGCGGGAGGGCCAGGAGACCCAGTACTTC.